This T cell receptor (beta chain) was identified in a study of untreated major depressive disorder. Study conclusions and caveats: Compared with controls, depressed patients showed more TRBV05-01 (Vbeta 5.1) usage in CD4+ T cells.

About this clone: Its matching antigen is unknown.

The V end lost 7 bases, the J end lost 7 bases, and 14 bases lay between the germline ends. The V gene's germline CDR1 is SGHRS and CDR2 YFSETQ. The CDR3 spans 13 residues. Repertoires were generated with immunoSEQ multiplex PCR, while TCRdb's copy carries only in-frame clones and drops some. The sample holds more than 25,000 clones, roughly nine tenths seen once. The source of this sequence is a woman in her twenties or thirties with major depressive disorder. This chain uses TRBV5-1 with TRBJ2-2; no reliable D call. Sequenced material: CD4+ T cells from PBMCs. The CDR3 bases are TGCGCCAGCTCTTGGGTATCCAACGGGGAGCTGTTTTTT. Encoded protein: CASSWVSNGELFF.